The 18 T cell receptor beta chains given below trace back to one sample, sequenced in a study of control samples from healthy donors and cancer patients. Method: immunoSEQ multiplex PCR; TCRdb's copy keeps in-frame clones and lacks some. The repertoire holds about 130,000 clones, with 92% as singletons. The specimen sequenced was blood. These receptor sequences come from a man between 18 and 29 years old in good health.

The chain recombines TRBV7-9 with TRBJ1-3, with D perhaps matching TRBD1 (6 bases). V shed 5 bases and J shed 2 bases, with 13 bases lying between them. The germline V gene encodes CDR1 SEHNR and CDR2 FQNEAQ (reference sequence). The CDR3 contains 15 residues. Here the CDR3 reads CASSALQGAGNTIYF. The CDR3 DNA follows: TGTGCCAGCAGCGCGCTACAGGGAGCTGGAAACACCATATATTTT.

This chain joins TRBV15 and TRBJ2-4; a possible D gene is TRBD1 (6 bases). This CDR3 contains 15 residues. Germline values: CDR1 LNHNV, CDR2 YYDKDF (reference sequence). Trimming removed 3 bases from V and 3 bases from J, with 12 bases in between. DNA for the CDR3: TGTGCCACCAGCAGTCCGGACAGAGACAAAAACATTCAGTACTTC. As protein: CATSSPDRDKNIQYF.

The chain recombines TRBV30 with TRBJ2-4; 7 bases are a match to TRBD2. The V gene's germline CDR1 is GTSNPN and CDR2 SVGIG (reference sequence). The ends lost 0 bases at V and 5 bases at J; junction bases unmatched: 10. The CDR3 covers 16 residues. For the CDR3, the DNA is TGTGCCTGGAGTGTACGCCGGACTAGTAAAGAAAACATTCAGTACTTC. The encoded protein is CAWSVRRTSKENIQYF.

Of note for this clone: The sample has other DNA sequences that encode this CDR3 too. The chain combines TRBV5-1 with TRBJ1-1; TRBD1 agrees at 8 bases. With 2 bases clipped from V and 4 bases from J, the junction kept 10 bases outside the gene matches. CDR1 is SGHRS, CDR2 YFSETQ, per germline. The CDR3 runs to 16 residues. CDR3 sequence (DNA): TGCGCCAGCAGCTTAGGGTCAGGGGGCTGGGGCACTGAAGCTTTCTTT. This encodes CASSLGSGGWGTEAFF.

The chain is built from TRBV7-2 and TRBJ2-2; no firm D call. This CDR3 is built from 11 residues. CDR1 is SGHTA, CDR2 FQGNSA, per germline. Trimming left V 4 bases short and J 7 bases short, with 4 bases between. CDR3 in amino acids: CASSYFGELFF. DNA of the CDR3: TGTGCCAGCAGCTATTTCGGGGAGCTGTTTTTT.

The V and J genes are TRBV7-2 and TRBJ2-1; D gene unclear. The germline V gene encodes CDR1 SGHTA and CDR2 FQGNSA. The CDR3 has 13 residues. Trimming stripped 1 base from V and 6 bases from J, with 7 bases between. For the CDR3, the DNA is TGTGCCAGCAGCTTAGTAATCGGCAATGAGCAGTTCTTC. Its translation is CASSLVIGNEQFF.

Written as DNA, the CDR3 is TGTGCCAGCAGCACCCCAGGCGCCACCCCGGACACCGGGGAGCTGTTTTTT. This sequence encodes CASSTPGATPDTGELFF. This rearrangement joins TRBV7-3 to TRBJ2-2, with D unclear. Germline loops: CDR1 SGHTA, CDR2 FQGTGA. V lost 5 bases and J lost 3, with 19 bases in between. The CDR3 covers 17 residues.

In DNA form, the CDR3 reads TGTGCCAGCAGCTTTGCCCCGACTAGCGGGGTGACCGGGGAGCTGTTTTTT. Protein sequence: CASSFAPTSGVTGELFF. This sequence joins TRBV7-3 and TRBJ2-2, with 11 nucleotides matching TRBD2. Germline V gene sequence: CDR1 SGHTA, CDR2 FQGTGA. V shed 3 bases, J shed 5 bases, and the junction held 8 bases outside the gene matches. This CDR3 comprises 17 residues.

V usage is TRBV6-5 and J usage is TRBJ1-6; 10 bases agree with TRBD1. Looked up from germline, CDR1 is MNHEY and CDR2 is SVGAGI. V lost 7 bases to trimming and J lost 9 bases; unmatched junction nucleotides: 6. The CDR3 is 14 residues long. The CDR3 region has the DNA TGTGCCAGCACCCCGGGACAGGGGTTTTCACCCCTCCACTTT. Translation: CASTPGQGFSPLHF.

This CDR3 is CASSQSSFFTNTEAFF. The CDR3 nucleotides read TGTGCCAGCAGCCAAAGCAGCTTTTTTACGAACACTGAAGCTTTCTTT. The chain employs TRBV3-1 (or the pseudogene TRBV3-2) and TRBJ1-1; the D is unclear. Per the germline V gene, CDR1 is LGHDT and CDR2 is YNNKEL (reference sequence). V was clipped by 2 bases and J by 1 base, with 14 bases between them. This CDR3 region has 16 residues.

For the CDR3, the DNA is TGTGCCAGCAGTGACCGGACAGACACTGAAGCTTTCTTT. This gives the protein CASSDRTDTEAFF. This rearrangement joins TRBV2 to TRBJ1-1; tentatively, D is TRBD1 (6 bases). The ends were cut back, 3 bases at V and 3 bases at J, with 8 bases in the middle. The CDR3 covers 13 residues. Germline V CDR1 and CDR2: SNHLY, FYNNEI.

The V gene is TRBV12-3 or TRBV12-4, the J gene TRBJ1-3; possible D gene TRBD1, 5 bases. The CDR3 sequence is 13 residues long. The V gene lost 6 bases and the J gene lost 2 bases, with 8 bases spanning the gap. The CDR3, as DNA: TGTGCCAGCAGCGCGGGGGCTGGAAACACCATATATTTT. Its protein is CASSAGAGNTIYF.

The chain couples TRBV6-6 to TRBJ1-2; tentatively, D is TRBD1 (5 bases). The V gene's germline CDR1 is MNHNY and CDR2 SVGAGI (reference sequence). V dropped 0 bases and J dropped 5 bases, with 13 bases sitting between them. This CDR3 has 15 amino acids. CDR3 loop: CASSYSMGTSYGYTF. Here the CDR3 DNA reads TGTGCCAGCAGTTACTCGATGGGGACTTCATATGGCTACACCTTC.

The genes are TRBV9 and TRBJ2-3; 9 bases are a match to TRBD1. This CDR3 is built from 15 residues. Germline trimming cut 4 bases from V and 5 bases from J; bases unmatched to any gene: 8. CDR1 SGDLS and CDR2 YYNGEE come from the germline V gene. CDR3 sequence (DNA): TGTGCCAGCAGCCCTCGGGACAGGGATGGAGATACGCAGTATTTT. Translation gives CASSPRDRDGDTQYF.

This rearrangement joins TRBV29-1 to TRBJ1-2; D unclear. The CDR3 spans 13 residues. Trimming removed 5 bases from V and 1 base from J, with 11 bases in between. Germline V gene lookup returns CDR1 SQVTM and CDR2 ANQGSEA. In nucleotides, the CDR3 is TGCAGCGTTCTCGCCGAGGATAACTATGGCTACACCTTC. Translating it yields CSVLAEDNYGYTF. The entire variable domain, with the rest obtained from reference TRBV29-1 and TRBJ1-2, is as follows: SAVISQKPSRDICQRGTSLTIQCQVDSQVTMMFWYRQQPGQSLTLIATANQGSEATYESGFVIDKFPISRPNLTFSTLTVSNMSPEDSSIYLCSVLAEDNYGYTFGSGTRLTVV.

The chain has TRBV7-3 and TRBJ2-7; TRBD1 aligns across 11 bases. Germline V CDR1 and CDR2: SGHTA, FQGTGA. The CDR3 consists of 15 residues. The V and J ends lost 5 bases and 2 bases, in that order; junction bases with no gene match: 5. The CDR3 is CASSHRTGGPYEQYF. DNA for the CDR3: TGTGCCAGCAGCCACCGGACAGGGGGCCCCTACGAGCAGTACTTC.

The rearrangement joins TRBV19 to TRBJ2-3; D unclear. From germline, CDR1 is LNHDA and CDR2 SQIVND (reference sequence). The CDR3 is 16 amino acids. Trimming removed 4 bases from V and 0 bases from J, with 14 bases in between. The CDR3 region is CASSSRTVTSTDTQYF. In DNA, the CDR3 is TGTGCCAGTAGTAGCAGGACGGTCACTAGCACAGATACGCAGTATTTT.

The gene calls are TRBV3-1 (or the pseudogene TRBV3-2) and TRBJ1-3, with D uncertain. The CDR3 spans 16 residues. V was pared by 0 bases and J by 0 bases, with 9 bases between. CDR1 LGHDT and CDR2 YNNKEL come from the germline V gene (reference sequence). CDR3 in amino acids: CASSQEVRSSGNTIYF. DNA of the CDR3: TGTGCCAGCAGCCAAGAGGTCCGCTCCTCTGGAAACACCATATATTTT.